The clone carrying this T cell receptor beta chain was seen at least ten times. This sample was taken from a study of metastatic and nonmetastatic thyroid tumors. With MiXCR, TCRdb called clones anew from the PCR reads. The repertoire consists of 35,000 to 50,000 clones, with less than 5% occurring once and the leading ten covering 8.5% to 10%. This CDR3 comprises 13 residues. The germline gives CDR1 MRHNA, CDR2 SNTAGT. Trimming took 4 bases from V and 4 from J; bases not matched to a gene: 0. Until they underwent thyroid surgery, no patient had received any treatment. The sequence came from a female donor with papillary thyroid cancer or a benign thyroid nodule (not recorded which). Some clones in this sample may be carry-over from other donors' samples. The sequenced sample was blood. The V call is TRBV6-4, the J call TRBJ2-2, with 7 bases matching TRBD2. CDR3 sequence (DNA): TGTGCCAGCAGTGGCGGGAGCACCGGGGAGCTGTTTTTT. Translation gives CASSGGSTGELFF.